The entry below gives a single TCR beta chain sequence along with its context. Its specificity is not known. Researchers partitioned CD4+ cells into CD45RA+ naive and CD45RA-negative memory subsets. The CDR3 consists of 16 residues. CDR1 and CDR2 (germline): MNHNY, SVGAGI (reference sequence). Germline trimming cut 2 bases from V and 10 bases from J; bases unmatched to any gene: 16. The table came from immunoSEQ multiplex PCR; TCRdb's copy has only in-frame clones and leaves some out. The repertoire holds some 2,000,000 clones, with nearly 97% as singletons. The sample belongs to a study of shared clonotypes between healthy human individuals. Regarding the study as a whole: Naive subsets typically showed greater estimated richness than memory subsets.

The rearrangement uses TRBV6-6 and TRBJ2-5, with 7 nucleotides matching TRBD1. This clonotype originated in a man younger than 35 in good health. The source material was naive CD4+ T cells sorted from blood. Subset here: CD45RA+ positively selected. DNA of the CDR3: TGTGCCAGCAGTTACCCCTGGGGACAGAGGACTGGAGTCCAGTACTTC. Protein sequence: CASSYPWGQRTGVQYF.